The 9 T cell receptor beta chains below were found in one sample sequenced in a study of T cell responses to AZD1222 COVID-19 vaccine. This table comes from immunoSEQ multiplex PCR, and its TCRdb copy is limited to in-frame clones, with some not included. The sample shows 100,000 or so clones, 88% of them seen only once. The starting material was peripheral blood, obtained on day 0 of AZD1222 vaccination. The receptors stem from an adult in good health.

This clone was picked up one time. The chain joins TRBV19 to TRBJ2-1; 10 positions agree with TRBD2. The trim removed 6 bases at V and 7 bases at J, leaving 12 bases unmatched. CDR1 is LNHDA, CDR2 SQIVND, per germline (reference sequence). The length of the CDR3 is 16 residues. The CDR3 here is CASSTLAGVEGNEQFF. The DNA for the CDR3 is TGTGCCAGTAGCACCCTAGCGGGAGTGGAGGGAAATGAGCAGTTCTTC.

This CDR3 reads CASSLGGTSTDTQYF. CDR3 coding DNA: TGCGCCAGCAGCTTGGGAGGAACTAGCACAGATACGCAGTATTTT. The chain links TRBV5-1 to TRBJ2-3; D remains ambiguous. V was clipped by 0 bases and J by 0 bases, with 8 bases between them. The CDR3 consists of 15 residues. Germline V gene sequence: CDR1 SGHRS, CDR2 YFSETQ.

The chain has TRBV5-1 and TRBJ2-2, with 9 bases lining up with TRBD2. Germline CDR1 is SGHRS and CDR2 is YFSETQ. V shed 4 bases and J 0 bases; nucleotides not matched to a gene: 10. The CDR3 has 18 amino acids. This CDR3 reads CASSPTSGATANTGELFF. CDR3 nucleotide sequence: TGCGCCAGCAGCCCGACTAGCGGAGCTACCGCGAACACCGGGGAGCTGTTTTTT.

The chain couples TRBV7-8 to TRBJ2-1, with 10 bases matching TRBD2. Germline CDR1 and CDR2: SGHVS and FQNEAQ. The CDR3 is 18 amino acids. Trimming at V came to 4 bases and at J to 0 bases, leaving 9 bases not matched to a gene. CDR3 in amino acids: CASSSRTSGGGSYNEQFF. The CDR3 DNA reads as TGTGCCAGCAGCTCCCGGACTAGCGGAGGGGGCTCCTACAATGAGCAGTTCTTC. Full variable domain (outside the CDR3, taken from reference TRBV7-8 and TRBJ2-1): GAGVSQSPRYKVAKRGQDVALRCDPISGHVSLFWYQQALGQGPEFLTYFQNEAQLDKSGLPSDRFFAERPEGSVSTLKIQRTQQEDSAVYLCASSSRTSGGGSYNEQFFGPGTRLTVL.

The V and J genes are TRBV3-1 (or the pseudogene TRBV3-2) and TRBJ1-6; the D gene is possibly TRBD1 (5 bases). The V and J ends lost 1 base and 5 bases respectively, with 9 bases between them. Germline V gives CDR1 LGHDT, CDR2 YNNKEL (reference sequence). This CDR3 has 15 residues. CDR3 nucleotide sequence: TGTGCCAGCAGCCAAGGGGGGAACAATAATTCACCCCTCCACTTT. As protein: CASSQGGNNNSPLHF.

The table lists this clone with a count of one. V usage is TRBV3-1 (or the pseudogene TRBV3-2) and J usage is TRBJ1-1; maybe TRBD1 (6 bases). CDR1 and CDR2 (germline): LGHDT, YNNKEL (reference sequence). The CDR3 covers 14 residues. Trimming left V 5 bases short and J 2 bases short, with 12 bases between. CDR3 DNA sequence: TGTGCCAGCAGCACCTGGGGGCCCAACACTGAAGCTTTCTTT. This sequence encodes CASSTWGPNTEAFF.

The rearrangement uses TRBV5-1 and TRBJ2-7; TRBD1 matches 7 bases. CDR3 size: 14 residues. Germline loops: CDR1 SGHRS, CDR2 YFSETQ. With 0 bases clipped from V and 6 bases from J, the junction kept 6 bases outside the gene matches. This chain's CDR3 is CASSLGVTGVEQYF. In DNA, the CDR3 is TGCGCCAGCAGCTTGGGGGTCACAGGGGTCGAGCAGTACTTC. The full variable domain, in which reference TRBV5-1 and TRBJ2-7 provide the parts outside the CDR3, is KAGVTQTPRYLIKTRGQQVTLSCSPISGHRSVSWYQQTPGQGLQFLFEYFSETQRNKGNFPGRFSGRQFSNSRSEMNVSTLELGDSALYLCASSLGVTGVEQYFGPGTRLTVT.

The chain links TRBV2 to TRBJ1-1; D might be TRBD1 (6 bases). Germline V gene sequence: CDR1 SNHLY, CDR2 FYNNEI. Trimming removed 5 bases from V and 11 bases from J, with 18 bases in between. The CDR3 totals 13 residues. Here the CDR3 DNA reads TGTGCCAGCAGTCCCTCAGGGGTATTAAAGGCTTTCTTT. It specifies CASSPSGVLKAFF.

The chain couples TRBV30 to TRBJ1-5; maybe TRBD1 (6 bases). V was shortened by 1 base and J by 0 bases, with 13 bases between the two germline ends. The CDR3 loop spans 16 amino acids. Germline CDR1 and CDR2: GTSNPN and SVGIG (reference sequence). The CDR3 loop is CAWSAGTMYSNQPQHF. The CDR3 region has the DNA TGTGCCTGGAGTGCTGGGACAATGTATAGCAATCAGCCCCAGCATTTT. The full variable domain, completed using reference TRBV30 and TRBJ1-5, is SQTIHQWPATLVQPVGSPLSLECTVEGTSNPNLYWYRQAAGRGLQLLFYSVGIGQISSEVPQNLSASRPQDRQFILSSKKLLLSDSGFYLCAWSAGTMYSNQPQHFGDGTRLSIL.